The 27 T cell receptor beta chains presented below share a single source sample, sequenced in a study of shared clonotypes between healthy human individuals (TCRdb year 2020). Library generation was performed with the immunoSEQ multiplex PCR assay. TCRdb provides this immuneACCESS table in a form limited to in-frame rearrangements. Some clones are lacking; in checked studies, under half of them reflect an unresolved V gene, and why the rest are absent is not known. The sample data list 2 million to 2.5 million clones, and roughly 90% of these were observed just once. Approximately 0.41% of the sample is taken by the ten largest. The sample taken for sequencing was naive CD4+ T cells from PBMCs. The label giving this sample's cell subset or site can be read as: CD45RA+ positively selected. These receptors all come from a man aged 18 to 35 in good health. Some clones in this sample may be carry-over from other donors' samples.

V gene TRBV19 combines with J gene TRBJ1-2; possible D gene TRBD1, 6 bases. Germline V gene sequence: CDR1 LNHDA, CDR2 SQIVND (reference sequence). V dropped 2 bases and J dropped 6 bases, with 19 bases sitting between them. The CDR3 totals 16 residues. The CDR3 spells CASSIQTGLLGDGYTF. In nucleotides, the CDR3 is TGTGCCAGTAGTATACAGACAGGTCTGTTAGGAGATGGCTACACCTTC.

The sample holds one count of this clone. V and J are TRBV5-1 and TRBJ2-5; no reliable D call. V was trimmed by 1 base and J by 4 bases, leaving 8 bases between them. Looked up from germline, CDR1 is SGHRS and CDR2 is YFSETQ. The CDR3 is made up of 13 amino acids. CDR3 sequence reads: CASSLSSPETQYF. In nucleotides, the CDR3 is TGCGCCAGCAGCTTGTCCTCTCCAGAGACCCAGTACTTC.

V and J are TRBV5-6 and TRBJ2-7; D is unresolved. Germline lookup yields CDR1 SGHDT and CDR2 YYEEEE. This CDR3 contains 13 residues. V shed 2 bases and J shed 8 bases, with 14 bases lying between them. CDR3 sequence (DNA): TGTGCCAGCAGCTTATTTGGGGATTACAAGCAGTACTTC. Translated: CASSLFGDYKQYF.

The chain links TRBV4-3 to TRBJ2-5; D is perhaps TRBD1 or TRBD2 (6 bases each). The CDR3 runs 15 residues. Germline CDR1 and CDR2: LGHNA and YSLEER. Between the trimmed V and J ends, which lost 5 bases and 3 bases, there was a span of 16 bases. CDR3 amino acids: CASSIPTGGEETQYF. CDR3 nucleotides: TGCGCCAGCAGCATACCCACCGGGGGCGAAGAGACCCAGTACTTC.

V usage is TRBV6-5 and J usage is TRBJ2-7; 11 nucleotides agree with TRBD2. The CDR3 has 15 amino acids. Germline CDR1 MNHEY, CDR2 SVGAGI. V was pared by 6 bases and J by 4 bases, with 8 bases of the junction left unmatched. The DNA of the CDR3 is TGTGCCAGCAGCAGGAGTAGCGGGAGGGGTTACGAGCAGTACTTC. It specifies CASSRSSGRGYEQYF.

The chain recombines TRBV7-9 with TRBJ1-5; D uncertain. Germline CDR1 and CDR2: SEHNR and FQNEAQ (reference sequence). CDR3 length equals 12 residues. The V end was cut by 5 bases, the J end by 9 bases, with 11 bases between. The CDR3 spells CASSTESTPQHF. In nucleotides, the CDR3 is TGTGCCAGCAGCACCGAGAGCACGCCCCAGCATTTT. Supplemented by reference TRBV7-9 and TRBJ1-5, the full variable domain reads DTGVSQNPRHKITKRGQNVTFRCDPISEHNRLYWYRQTLGQGPEFLTYFQNEAQLEKSRLLSDRFSAERPKGSFSTLEIQRTEQGDSAMYLCASSTESTPQHFGDGTRLSIL.

The V call is TRBV4-3, the J call TRBJ2-6, with D perhaps matching TRBD2 (5 bases). Trimming shortened V by 3 bases and J by 0 bases, and 9 bases separated the two germline ends. CDR1 is LGHNA, CDR2 YSLEER, per germline. This CDR3 is 16 amino acids long. CDR3: CASSQEANSGANVLTF. In DNA form, the CDR3 reads TGCGCCAGCAGCCAGGAGGCTAACTCTGGGGCCAACGTCCTGACTTTC.

V gene TRBV4-1 combines with J gene TRBJ2-7; D is undetermined. The CDR3 is 16 residues long. Germline-derived CDR1 and CDR2 are MGHRA and YSYEKL. V was clipped by 1 base and J by 2 bases, with 15 bases between them. Written as DNA, the CDR3 is TGCGCCAGCAGCCAAGTCTCCCAGGTCCCCCCCTACGAGCAGTACTTC. Translation gives CASSQVSQVPPYEQYF.

The chain recombines TRBV6-1 with TRBJ2-7; D possibly corresponds to TRBD2 (5 bases). The CDR3 has 12 amino acids. Between the trimmed V and J ends, which lost 5 bases and 7 bases, there was a span of 12 bases. Per germline, CDR1 MNHNS and CDR2 SASEGT. CDR3 coding DNA: TGTGCCAGCAGTCTCGGGGTCCCGGAGCAGTACTTC. Translated: CASSLGVPEQYF.

The rearrangement uses TRBV27 and TRBJ2-7, with D possibly matching TRBD1 (5 bases). Trimming removed 1 base at V and 0 bases at J, with 16 bases between. Germline loops: CDR1 MNHEY, CDR2 SMNVEV (reference sequence). The CDR3 has 17 amino acids. CDR3 sequence reads: CASSLFVGHSSSYEQYF. Written as DNA, the CDR3 is TGTGCCAGCAGTTTATTTGTTGGACACTCGAGCTCCTACGAGCAGTACTTC.

This rearrangement joins TRBV27 to TRBJ1-5; maybe TRBD1 (5 bases). The CDR3 extends over 16 amino acids. Germline CDR1 and CDR2: MNHEY and SMNVEV (reference sequence). The V and J ends lost 3 bases and 2 bases respectively, with 14 bases between them. This CDR3 is CASSFLGLQGNQPQHF. The CDR3 coding sequence is TGTGCCAGCAGTTTTTTGGGACTTCAAGGCAATCAGCCCCAGCATTTT.

V is TRBV18 and J is TRBJ1-4; D not certain. This CDR3 has 14 residues. Germline-derived CDR1 and CDR2 are KGHSH and LQKENI. The V end lost 3 bases, the J end lost 8 bases, and 13 bases lay between the germline ends. The CDR3 protein is CASSPAAPREKLFF. For the CDR3, the DNA is TGTGCCAGCTCACCCGCGGCCCCGAGGGAAAAACTGTTTTTT.

The chain combines TRBV18 with TRBJ2-7; TRBD1 matches 8 bases. The CDR3 consists of 13 residues. Looked up from germline, CDR1 is KGHSH and CDR2 is LQKENI. The J segment lost 4 bases and the V segment lost 5 bases, leaving 4 bases of the junction unmatched. CDR3 sequence (DNA): TGTGCCAGCTCAGTCAGGGGGCCTTACGAGCAGTACTTC. Its protein is CASSVRGPYEQYF.

The V and J genes are TRBV9 and TRBJ2-5, with TRBD2 as a possible D gene (6 bases). The germline V gene encodes CDR1 SGDLS and CDR2 YYNGEE. The CDR3 is 16 amino acids. Trimming removed 4 bases from V and 5 bases from J, with 21 bases in between. The CDR3, as DNA: TGTGCCAGCAGCCCGCAGGACCCCACGGCGGGGGAGACCCAGTACTTC. Translated, it gives CASSPQDPTAGETQYF. Using reference TRBV9 and TRBJ2-5 for the parts outside the CDR3, the full variable domain is DSGVTQTPKHLITATGQRVTLRCSPRSGDLSVYWYQQSLDQGLQFLIQYYNGEERAKGNILERFSAQQFPDLHSELNLSSLELGDSALYFCASSPQDPTAGETQYFGPGTRLLVL.

This clone was detected only once. The V and J genes are TRBV15 and TRBJ2-1, with D unclear. V was shortened by 0 bases and J by 6 bases, with 12 bases between the two germline ends. This CDR3 has 15 residues. Germline V gene sequence: CDR1 LNHNV, CDR2 YYDKDF (reference sequence). CDR3 nucleotide sequence: TGTGCCACCAGCAGAGATCTTTTCGTTTTCAATGAGCAGTTCTTC. Encoded protein: CATSRDLFVFNEQFF.

V gene TRBV5-6 combines with J gene TRBJ2-7, with 7 positions matching TRBD1. The CDR3 consists of 13 residues. V lost 7 bases to trimming and J lost 9 bases; unmatched junction nucleotides: 13. Germline assignment: CDR1 SGHDT and CDR2 YYEEEE. The CDR3 spells CASGLGPGGWQYF. In DNA form, the CDR3 reads TGTGCCAGCGGTTTAGGGCCAGGGGGATGGCAGTACTTC.

The chain employs TRBV30 and TRBJ2-7; D tentatively fits TRBD1 or TRBD2 (5 bases each). V was shortened by 5 bases and J by 4 bases, with 12 bases between the two germline ends. Germline V gives CDR1 GTSNPN, CDR2 SVGIG (reference sequence). This CDR3 is built from 12 residues. The CDR3 DNA follows: TGTGCCTGGGGGGGACCGGGATACGAGCAGTACTTC. Amino acid sequence: CAWGGPGYEQYF.

The chain links TRBV29-1 to TRBJ2-5; tentatively, D is TRBD1 (6 bases). Germline lookup yields CDR1 SQVTM and CDR2 ANQGSEA. Trimming pared 5 bases from V and 2 bases from J, leaving 21 bases between. The CDR3 has 16 residues. The DNA of the CDR3 is TGCAGCGTTTCCCTACGACAGGTCACCACACAAGAGACCCAGTACTTC. Protein sequence: CSVSLRQVTTQETQYF.

The chain links TRBV29-1 to TRBJ2-7, with 7 bases fitting TRBD2. The germline V gene encodes CDR1 SQVTM and CDR2 ANQGSEA. The CDR3 extends over 14 amino acids. V shed 7 bases and J 6 bases; nucleotides not matched to a gene: 15. CDR3 DNA sequence: TGCAGCGCCGGTGCGGGAGAGGGGTGGGGCGAGCAGTACTTC. Protein product: CSAGAGEGWGEQYF.

About this clone: The same CDR3 also results from other DNA sequences found in this sample. The chain uses TRBV18 and TRBJ2-5; weak D call: TRBD1 (5 bases). CDR3 length equals 13 residues. V gave up 4 bases and J gave up 0 bases, with 6 bases separating them. Germline lookup yields CDR1 KGHSH and CDR2 LQKENI. DNA of the CDR3: TGTGCCAGCTCACGGGGCTACCAAGAGACCCAGTACTTC. The encoded protein is CASSRGYQETQYF.

CDR3 in amino acids: CASQPGGGETQYF. The CDR3 nucleotides read TGCGCCAGCCAACCAGGGGGTGGAGAGACCCAGTACTTC. The chain joins TRBV5-1 to TRBJ2-5; TRBD1 matches 7 bases. The ends lost 7 bases at V and 4 bases at J; junction bases unmatched: 7. The CDR3 runs to 13 residues. Germline V gene lookup returns CDR1 SGHRS and CDR2 YFSETQ.

The gene calls are TRBV7-8 and TRBJ2-3, with 10 bases identical to TRBD2. V shed 4 bases, J shed 9 bases, and the junction held 7 bases outside the gene matches. The germline V gene encodes CDR1 SGHVS and CDR2 FQNEAQ. The CDR3 extends over 14 amino acids. Written as DNA, the CDR3 is TGTGCCAGCAGCTCGCCGGGACTAGCGAAAACGCAGTATTTT. Protein: CASSSPGLAKTQYF.

V is TRBV7-3 and J is TRBJ2-7, with 11 positions matching TRBD2. The germline gives CDR1 SGHTA, CDR2 FQGTGA. This CDR3 contains 16 residues. V was clipped by 5 bases and J by 2 bases; unmatched bases: 8. CDR3 DNA sequence: TGTGCCAGCAGCCTAATGGGGACTAGCGGCCCCTACGAGCAGTACTTC. This encodes CASSLMGTSGPYEQYF.

The chain joins TRBV11-2 to TRBJ2-3, with a weak D call TRBD1 (5 bases). Germline-derived CDR1 and CDR2 are SGHAT and FQNNGV. Trimming removed 0 bases from V and 13 bases from J, with 14 bases in between. This CDR3 comprises 13 residues. The CDR3 reads CASSLDRVAREYF. The DNA for the CDR3 is TGTGCCAGCAGCTTAGATCGAGTAGCCAGGGAGTATTTT.

About this clone itself: Additional DNA sequences in this sample encode the identical CDR3. The chain links TRBV18 to TRBJ1-1; D is unclear. CDR1 KGHSH and CDR2 LQKENI come from the germline V gene. The V end was cut by 3 bases, the J end by 1 base, with 6 bases between. This CDR3 spans 13 amino acids. DNA of the CDR3: TGTGCCAGCTCACCGGGCCAGAACACTGAAGCTTTCTTT. This gives the protein CASSPGQNTEAFF.

The chain links TRBV28 to TRBJ1-5; D call uncertain. Germline CDR1 is MDHEN and CDR2 is SYDVKM. The CDR3 is made up of 13 amino acids. The V gene lost 5 bases and the J gene lost 2 bases, with 7 bases spanning the gap. The CDR3 reads CASSGDGNQPQHF. CDR3 coding DNA: TGTGCCAGCAGTGGGGATGGCAATCAGCCCCAGCATTTT.

This clone was picked up a small number of times. This rearrangement joins TRBV18 to TRBJ2-7; 9 nucleotides line up with TRBD2. V lost 6 bases to trimming and J lost 2 bases; unmatched junction nucleotides: 11. The germline CDR1 and CDR2 sequences are KGHSH and LQKENI. The CDR3 is 16 amino acids. The CDR3 sequence is CASSLTSGPSTYEQYF. The CDR3 DNA reads as TGTGCCAGCTCTCTCACTAGCGGGCCGTCAACCTACGAGCAGTACTTC.